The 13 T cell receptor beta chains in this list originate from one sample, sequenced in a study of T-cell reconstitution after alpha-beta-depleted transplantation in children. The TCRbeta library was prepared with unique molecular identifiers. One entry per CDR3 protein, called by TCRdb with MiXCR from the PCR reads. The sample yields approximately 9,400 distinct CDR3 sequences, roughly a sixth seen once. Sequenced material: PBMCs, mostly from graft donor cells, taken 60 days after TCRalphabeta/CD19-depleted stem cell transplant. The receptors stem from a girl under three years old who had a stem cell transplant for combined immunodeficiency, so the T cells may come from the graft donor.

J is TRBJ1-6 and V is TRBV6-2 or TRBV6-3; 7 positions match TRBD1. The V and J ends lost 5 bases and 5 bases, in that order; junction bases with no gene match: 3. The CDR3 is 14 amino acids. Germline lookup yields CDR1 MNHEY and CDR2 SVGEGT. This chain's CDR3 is CASSPDRNNSPLHF. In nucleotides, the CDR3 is TGTGCCAGCAGTCCGGACAGGAATAATTCACCCCTCCACTTT.

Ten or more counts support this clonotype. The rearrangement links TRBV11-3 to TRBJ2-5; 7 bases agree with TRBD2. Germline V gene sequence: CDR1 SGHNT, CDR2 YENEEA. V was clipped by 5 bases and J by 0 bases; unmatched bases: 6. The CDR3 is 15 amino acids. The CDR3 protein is CASSPGTNHQETQYF. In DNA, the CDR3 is TGTGCCAGCAGCCCCGGGACTAACCACCAAGAGACCCAGTACTTC.

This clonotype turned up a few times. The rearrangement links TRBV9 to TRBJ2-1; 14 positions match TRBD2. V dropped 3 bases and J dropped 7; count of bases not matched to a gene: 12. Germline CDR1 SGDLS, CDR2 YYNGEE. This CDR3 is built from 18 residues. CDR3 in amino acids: CASSGGTSGRRRGNEQFF. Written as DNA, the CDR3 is TGTGCCAGCAGCGGCGGGACTAGCGGGAGAAGGAGGGGAAATGAGCAGTTCTTC.

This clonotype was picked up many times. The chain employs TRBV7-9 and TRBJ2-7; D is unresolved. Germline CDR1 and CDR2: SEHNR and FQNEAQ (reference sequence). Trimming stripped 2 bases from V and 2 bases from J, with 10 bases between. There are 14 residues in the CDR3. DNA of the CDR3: TGTGCCAGCAGCTTATCACTGTTTCCCTACGAGCAGTACTTC. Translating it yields CASSLSLFPYEQYF.

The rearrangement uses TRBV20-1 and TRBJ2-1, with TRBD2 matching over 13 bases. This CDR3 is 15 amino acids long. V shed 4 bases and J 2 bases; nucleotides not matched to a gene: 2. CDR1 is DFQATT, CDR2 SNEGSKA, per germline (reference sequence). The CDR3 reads CSAIGLAGAYNEQFF. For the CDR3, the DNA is TGCAGTGCTATAGGACTAGCGGGAGCCTACAATGAGCAGTTCTTC.

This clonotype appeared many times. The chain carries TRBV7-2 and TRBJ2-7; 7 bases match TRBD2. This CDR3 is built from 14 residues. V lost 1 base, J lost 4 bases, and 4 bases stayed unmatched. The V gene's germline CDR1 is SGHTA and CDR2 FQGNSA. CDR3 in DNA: TGTGCCAGCAGCTTAGAGGTGGGAGGGTACGAGCAGTACTTC. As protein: CASSLEVGGYEQYF.

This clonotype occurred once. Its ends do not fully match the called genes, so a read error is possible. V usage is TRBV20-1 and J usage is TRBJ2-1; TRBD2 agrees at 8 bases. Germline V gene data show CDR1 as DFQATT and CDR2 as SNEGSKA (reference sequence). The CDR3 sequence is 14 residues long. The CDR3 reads CSAHRGGSYNDQFF. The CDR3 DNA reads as TGCAGTGCTCACCGGGGGGGCTCCTACAATGACCAGTTCTTC.

CDR3 residues: CASSPLSTGHYGYTF. The CDR3 nucleotides are TGTGCCAGCAGTCCCCTTTCGACAGGGCACTATGGCTACACCTTC. The rearrangement uses TRBV12-3 or TRBV12-4 and TRBJ1-2; TRBD1 aligns across 7 bases. V lost 5 bases to trimming and J lost 3 bases; unmatched junction nucleotides: 9. This CDR3 spans 15 amino acids.

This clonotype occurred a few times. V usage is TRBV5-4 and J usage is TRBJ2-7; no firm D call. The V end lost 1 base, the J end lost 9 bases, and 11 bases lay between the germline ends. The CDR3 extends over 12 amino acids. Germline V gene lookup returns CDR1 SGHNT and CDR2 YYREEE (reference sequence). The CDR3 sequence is CASSLTPSRQYF. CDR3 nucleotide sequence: TGTGCCAGCAGCTTGACCCCTAGTAGGCAGTACTTC.

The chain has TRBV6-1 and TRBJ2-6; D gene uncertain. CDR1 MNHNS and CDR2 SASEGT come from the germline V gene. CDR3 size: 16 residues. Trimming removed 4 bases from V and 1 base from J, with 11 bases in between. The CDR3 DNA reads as TGTGCCAGCAGTGCGACACCCCGGTCTGGGGCCAACGTCCTGACTTTC. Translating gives CASSATPRSGANVLTF.

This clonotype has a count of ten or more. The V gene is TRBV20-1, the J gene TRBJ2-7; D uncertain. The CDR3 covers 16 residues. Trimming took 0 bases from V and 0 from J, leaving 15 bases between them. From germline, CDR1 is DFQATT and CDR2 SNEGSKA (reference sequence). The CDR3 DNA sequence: TGCAGTGCTAGAGATCACCCCCGTGACGGCTCCTACGAGCAGTACTTC. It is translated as CSARDHPRDGSYEQYF.

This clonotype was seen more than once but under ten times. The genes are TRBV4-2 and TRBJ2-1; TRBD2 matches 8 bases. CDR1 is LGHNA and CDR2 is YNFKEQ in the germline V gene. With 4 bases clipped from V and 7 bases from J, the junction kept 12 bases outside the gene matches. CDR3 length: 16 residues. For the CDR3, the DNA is TGTGCCAGCAGCCCCTTGGGAGCGGGAGAAGTAAATGAGCAGTTCTTC. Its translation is CASSPLGAGEVNEQFF.

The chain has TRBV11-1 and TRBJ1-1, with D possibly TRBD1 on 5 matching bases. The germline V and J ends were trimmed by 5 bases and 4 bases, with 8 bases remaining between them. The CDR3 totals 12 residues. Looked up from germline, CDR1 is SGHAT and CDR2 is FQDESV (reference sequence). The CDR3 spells CASSPGGTEAFF. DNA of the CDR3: TGTGCCAGCAGCCCTGGGGGCACTGAAGCTTTCTTT.